This TCR beta chain was retrieved from a study of shared clonotypes between healthy human individuals. Participating donors were healthy, HIV-negative adults free of recent acute infections or vaccinations. Germline V lookup: CDR1 SGHRS, CDR2 YFSETQ. CDR3 length: 15 amino acids. V dropped 0 bases and J dropped 1 base, with 8 bases sitting between them. Only in-frame clones appear in the TCRdb table, and some are missing; sequencing was by immunoSEQ multiplex PCR. The sample contains some 1.5 million clones, roughly 96% of which appear only once. Sequenced input: naive CD4+ T cells sorted from blood. Documented subset: CD45RA+ positively selected. The sequence was obtained from a young man in good health. The chain recombines TRBV5-1 with TRBJ1-5; no clear D gene. This CDR3 reads CASSLAPDSNQPQHF. The CDR3 coding sequence is TGCGCCAGCAGCTTGGCGCCGGACAGCAATCAGCCCCAGCATTTT.